This T cell receptor (beta chain) is drawn from a study of naive and memory T cell subsets. The study's findings and limits: In CD4 and CD8 cells, diversity dropped from naive through EMRA. A few larger clonotypes appeared in naive repertoires, especially CD8, possibly memory cells re-expressing CD45RA. In naive cells, over 95% of TCR sequences were seen only once.

The length of the CDR3 is 17 residues. Deletions cut 2 bases from V and 0 bases from J, with 15 bases between. CDR1 is SGDLS and CDR2 is YYNGEE in the germline V gene. An equimolar mix of two oligonucleotides served as the beta constant-region primer for TRBC1 and TRBC2. Four rounds of PCR amplified the ligated cDNA using nested alpha and beta constant-region primers plus SP2. TCRdb analysed the UMI-ligation and nested PCR reads with MiXCR anew, one entry per CDR3 protein. The sample lists 80,000 to 95,000 distinct CDR3 sequences, over 9% occurring once. About this clonotype: Its antigen is not known.

Cells stained for CD3, CD4, CD8, CD45RA and CD27 were sorted into four subsets. What was sequenced was naive CD8+ T cells from blood. The chain combines TRBV9 with TRBJ2-1; D could derive from TRBD1 or TRBD2 (5 bases each). The sequence was obtained from a human donor in good health. The DNA for the CDR3 is TGTGCCAGCAGCGTGTCCACTAGGGGTCCCTCCTACAATGAGCAGTTCTTC. The encoded protein is CASSVSTRGPSYNEQFF. Complete variable domain (other parts from reference TRBV9 and TRBJ2-1): DSGVTQTPKHLITATGQRVTLRCSPRSGDLSVYWYQQSLDQGLQFLIQYYNGEERAKGNILERFSAQQFPDLHSELNLSSLELGDSALYFCASSVSTRGPSYNEQFFGPGTRLTVL.